The next 3 T cell receptor beta chains were all read from a single sample in a study of cytomegalovirus exposure and HLA in healthy donors. A multiplex PCR was run with 60 Vbeta primers and 13 Jbeta primers. The repertoire was sequenced with immunoSEQ multiplex PCR; TCRdb's copy has only in-frame clones and lacks some. The repertoire consists of 110,000 to 150,000 clones, with approximately 80% occurring once and the leading ten covering around 2.4%. Sequencing was done on a sample of PBMCs. Receptor source: a woman younger than 30 in good health and CMV-seropositive.

This clone was picked up one time. The chain uses TRBV28 and TRBJ1-2; maybe TRBD1 (6 bases). The CDR3 runs 14 residues. CDR1 and CDR2 from the germline V gene are MDHEN and SYDVKM. V lost 3 bases and J 2 bases, leaving 10 bases between the germline ends. The CDR3 loop is CASSFQGRNYGYTF. The CDR3 DNA follows: TGTGCCAGCAGTTTCCAGGGGCGAAACTATGGCTACACCTTC.

The chain combines TRBV6-5 with TRBJ2-1; 10 bases line up with TRBD2. Germline trimming cut 2 bases from V and 5 bases from J; bases unmatched to any gene: 3. The CDR3 extends over 15 amino acids. In germline, CDR1 is MNHEY, CDR2 SVGAGI. CDR3 DNA sequence: TGTGCCAGCAGTTACGAAGCGGGGGGGCACAATGAGCAGTTCTTC. This translates into CASSYEAGGHNEQFF.

This CDR3 is CASSPGRTASYEQYF. For the CDR3, the DNA is TGCGCCAGCAGCCCCGGAAGGACAGCCTCCTACGAGCAGTACTTC. The gene calls are TRBV5-1 and TRBJ2-7; a weak D match, TRBD1 (6 bases). CDR3 size: 15 residues. Per germline, CDR1 SGHRS and CDR2 YFSETQ. Trimming pared 4 bases from V and 0 bases from J, leaving 14 bases between.